The T cell receptor beta chain under discussion was sequenced for a study of blood T cell repertoires in COVID-19. The wider study: COVID-19 samples collected from the United States, Italy and Spain covered acute and convalescent phases. T cells, B-cell-depleted T cells, or PBMCs supplied cDNA or gDNA.

The CDR3 has 15 residues. The germline V gene has CDR1 SEHNR and CDR2 FQNEAQ (reference sequence). The V end was cut by 5 bases, the J end by 4 bases, with 14 bases between. Study processing details: Nucleated cell counts were estimated from reference gene primer amplification. Method: immunoSEQ multiplex PCR; TCRdb's copy keeps in-frame clones and lacks some. The V and J calls and the clone size are those of that table, but D and trimming were determined from the DNA. The table includes 100,000 to 110,000 clones, approximately 80% detected once. The V call is TRBV7-9, the J call TRBJ2-2; perhaps TRBD2 as D (6 bases). The receptor comes from a woman in her seventies with acute or convalescent COVID-19. Sequencing was carried out using peripheral blood. CDR3 sequence (DNA): TGTGCCAGCAGCCAGGGTGGACTAACCACCGGGGAGCTGTTTTTT. Translated: CASSQGGLTTGELFF.